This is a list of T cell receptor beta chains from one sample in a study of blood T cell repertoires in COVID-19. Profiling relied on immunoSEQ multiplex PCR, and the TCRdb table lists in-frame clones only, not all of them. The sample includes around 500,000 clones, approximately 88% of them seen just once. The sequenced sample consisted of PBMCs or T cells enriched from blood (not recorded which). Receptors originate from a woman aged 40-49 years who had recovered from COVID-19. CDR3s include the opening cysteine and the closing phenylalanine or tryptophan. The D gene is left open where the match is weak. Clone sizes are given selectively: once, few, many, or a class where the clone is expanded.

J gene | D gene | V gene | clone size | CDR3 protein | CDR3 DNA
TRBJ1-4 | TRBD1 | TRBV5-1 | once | CASSLEGATNEKLFF | TGCGCCAGCAGCTTGGAGGGGGCTACTAATGAAAAACTGTTTTTT
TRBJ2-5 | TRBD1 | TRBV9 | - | CASSFQGAEETQYF | TGTGCCAGCAGCTTCCAGGGGGCGGAAGAGACCCAGTACTTC
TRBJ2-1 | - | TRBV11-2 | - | CASSLDRTGEQFF | TGTGCCAGCAGCTTAGATCGAACGGGAGAGCAGTTCTTC
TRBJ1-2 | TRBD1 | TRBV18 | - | CASSPGQGMAITF | TGTGCCAGCTCACCGGGACAGGGGATGGCTATCACCTTC
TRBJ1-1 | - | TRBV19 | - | CASRPSQVITEAFF | TGTGCCAGTAGACCCTCGCAGGTAATTACTGAAGCTTTCTTT
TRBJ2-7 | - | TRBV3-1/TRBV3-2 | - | CASSPRREALYEQYF | TGTGCCAGCAGCCCCCGCAGGGAGGCATTGTACGAGCAGTACTTC
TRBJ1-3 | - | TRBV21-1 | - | CASSTDRVGNTIYF | TGTGCCAGCAGCACCGACAGGGTTGGAAACACCATATATTTT
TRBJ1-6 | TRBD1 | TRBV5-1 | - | CASSLEIQGEGYNSPLHF | TGCGCCAGCAGCCTGGAAATACAGGGGGAGGGTTATAATTCACCCCTCCACTTT
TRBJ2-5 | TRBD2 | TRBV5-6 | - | CANPAGDLETQYF | TGTGCGAACCCAGCGGGAGATCTAGAGACCCAGTACTTC
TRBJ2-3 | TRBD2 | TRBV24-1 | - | CATSVVAGGPYTQYF | TGTGCCACCAGTGTCGTAGCGGGAGGGCCGTATACGCAGTATTTT
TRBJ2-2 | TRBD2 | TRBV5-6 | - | CASSSRRSSGVTGELFF | TGTGCCAGCAGCTCTCGTAGGTCTAGCGGGGTCACCGGGGAGCTGTTTTTT
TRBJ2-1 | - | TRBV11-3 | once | CASSRRDYNEQFF | TGTGCCAGCAGCCGTCGGGACTACAATGAGCAGTTCTTC
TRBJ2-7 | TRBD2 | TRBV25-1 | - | CASGGGSYEQYF | TGTGCCAGCGGGGGGGGCTCCTACGAGCAGTACTTC
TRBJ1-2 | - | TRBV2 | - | CASSEAILNYGYTF | TGTGCCAGCAGCGAGGCAATTCTTAACTATGGCTACACCTTC
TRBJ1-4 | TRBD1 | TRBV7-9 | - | CASSLAASGGPNEKLFF | TGTGCCAGCAGCTTAGCGGCGTCAGGGGGGCCTAATGAAAAACTGTTTTTT
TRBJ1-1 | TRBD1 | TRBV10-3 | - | CAIRSDRVEPTEAFF | TGTGCCATCAGATCCGACAGGGTCGAGCCCACTGAAGCTTTCTTT
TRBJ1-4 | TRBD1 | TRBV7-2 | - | CASSRLGTAATNEKLFF | TGTGCCAGCAGCCGCCTTGGGACAGCCGCAACTAATGAAAAACTGTTTTTT
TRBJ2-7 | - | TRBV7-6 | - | CASGGGHPRAREQYF | TGTGCCAGTGGGGGAGGACACCCCAGAGCAAGGGAGCAGTACTTC
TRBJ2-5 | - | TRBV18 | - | CASSPPATRKETQYF | TGTGCCAGCTCACCACCCGCGACGAGGAAAGAGACCCAGTACTTC
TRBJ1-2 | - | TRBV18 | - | CASSPPAGSGYTF | TGTGCCAGCTCACCACCGGCGGGTAGTGGCTACACCTTC
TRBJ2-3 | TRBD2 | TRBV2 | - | CASSAREGRDTQYF | TGTGCCAGCAGTGCGCGGGAGGGCCGGGATACGCAGTATTTT
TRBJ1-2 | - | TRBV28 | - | CASSFEGDRHGYTF | TGTGCCAGCAGTTTTGAGGGGGATCGTCATGGCTACACCTTC
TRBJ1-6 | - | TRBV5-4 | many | CASSAGQPNSPLHF | TGTGCCAGCAGTGCCGGACAGCCTAATTCACCCCTCCACTTT
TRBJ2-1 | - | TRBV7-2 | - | CASSPRLRAGNEQFF | TGTGCCAGCAGCCCGCGGCTCCGGGCGGGCAATGAGCAGTTCTTC
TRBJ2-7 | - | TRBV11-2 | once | CASSGLSYEQYF | TGTGCCAGCAGCGGACTGTCCTACGAGCAGTACTTC
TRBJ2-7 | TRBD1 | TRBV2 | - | CASRPLDRANEQYF | TGTGCCAGCAGGCCGCTAGACAGGGCCAACGAGCAGTACTTC
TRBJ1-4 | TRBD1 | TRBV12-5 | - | CASGFILQGQGEKLFF | TGTGCTAGTGGTTTTATACTACAGGGGCAGGGTGAAAAACTGTTTTTT
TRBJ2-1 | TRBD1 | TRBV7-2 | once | CASSLGYRGDNEQFF | TGTGCCAGCAGCTTAGGGTACAGGGGGGACAATGAGCAGTTCTTC
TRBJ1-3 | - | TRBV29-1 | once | CSAFLDNSGNTIYF | TGCAGCGCTTTTCTGGACAACTCTGGAAACACCATATATTTT
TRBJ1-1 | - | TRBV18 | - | CASSPIEVWGPNTEAFF | TGTGCCAGCTCACCGATTGAGGTTTGGGGGCCGAACACTGAAGCTTTCTTT
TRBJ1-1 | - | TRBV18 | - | CASSPTGGARGTEAFF | TGTGCCAGCTCACCAACGGGGGGGGCGCGGGGCACTGAAGCTTTCTTT
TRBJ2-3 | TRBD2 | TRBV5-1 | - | CASSLERERSTDTQYF | TGCGCCAGCAGCTTGGAGCGGGAGAGAAGCACAGATACGCAGTATTTT